One and the same sample provided the 27 T cell receptor beta chains below, sequenced in a study of T cell responses to AZD1222 COVID-19 vaccine. The method was immunoSEQ multiplex PCR; TCRdb's version includes in-frame clones alone and lacks a portion of them. The repertoire holds 150,000 to 200,000 clones, with 85% to 90% as singletons. Here the sequenced sample was peripheral blood, taken on day 0 of AZD1222 vaccination. Source of these receptors: an adult in good health.

V gene TRBV21-1 combines with J gene TRBJ2-2; the table names TRBD2, a call not compared with the DNA. TRBV21-1 is assigned pseudogene status. The CDR3 is 17 amino acids. In DNA, the CDR3 is TGTGCCAGCAGCATTCCACTAGCGGTGGGACACACCGGGGAGCTGTTTTTT. It yields the protein CASSIPLAVGHTGELFF.

The rearrangement joins TRBV5-5 to TRBJ2-6; no reliable D call. The CDR3 length is 17 residues. CDR1 and CDR2 (germline): SGHKS, YYEKEE (reference sequence). V dropped 0 bases and J dropped 0 bases, with 10 bases sitting between them. CDR3 sequence (DNA): TGTGCCAGCAGCTTGGCCTCAGCTAGCTCTGGGGCCAACGTCCTGACTTTC. Translated, it gives CASSLASASSGANVLTF.

This chain uses TRBV27 with TRBJ2-5; 10 bases align to TRBD2. CDR1 and CDR2 (germline): MNHEY, SMNVEV (reference sequence). This CDR3 has 14 residues. The junction had 4 bases not matched to a gene; V was cut back by 8 bases and J by 1 base. CDR3: CASAWTSGQETQYF. For the CDR3, the DNA is TGTGCCAGCGCCTGGACTAGCGGCCAAGAGACCCAGTACTTC.

The chain has TRBV4-2 and TRBJ1-3; D ambiguous. V shed 1 base and J shed 0 bases, with 13 bases lying between them. The germline V gene has CDR1 LGHNA and CDR2 YNFKEQ. CDR3 length equals 17 residues. The CDR3 loop is CASSQVFIGFSGNTIYF. The CDR3, as DNA: TGTGCCAGCAGCCAAGTTTTTATCGGATTCTCTGGAAACACCATATATTTT.

This chain connects TRBV11-2 to TRBJ1-2; weak D call: TRBD1 (6 bases). V was clipped by 0 bases and J by 8 bases, with 10 bases between them. From germline, CDR1 is SGHAT and CDR2 FQNNGV. There are 13 residues in the CDR3. For the CDR3, the DNA is TGTGCCAGCAGCTTAGACAGGGGCTACGGCTACACCTTC. This codes for CASSLDRGYGYTF.

The V call is TRBV18, the J call TRBJ2-1; TRBD2 is a possible D gene (6 bases). CDR3 length: 16 residues. Trimming stripped 3 bases from V and 3 bases from J, with 15 bases between. Per the germline V gene, CDR1 is KGHSH and CDR2 is LQKENI. For the CDR3, the DNA is TGTGCCAGCTCACCGGTCACACTGCGGGGCTACAATGAGCAGTTCTTC. It yields the protein CASSPVTLRGYNEQFF.

With regard to this clone: The sample holds other DNA sequences that translate to the same CDR3. The gene calls are TRBV18 and TRBJ1-6, with D possibly matching TRBD1 (6 bases). The CDR3 runs 14 residues. Trimming cost V 3 bases and J 5 bases, with 8 bases left between them. Germline V gene sequence: CDR1 KGHSH, CDR2 LQKENI. The CDR3: CASSPGQNNSPLHF. As DNA, the CDR3 is TGTGCCAGCTCACCTGGACAGAATAATTCACCCCTCCACTTT. Full variable domain (outside the CDR3, taken from reference TRBV18 and TRBJ1-6): NAGVMQNPRHLVRRRGQEARLRCSPMKGHSHVYWYRQLPEEGLKFMVYLQKENIIDESGMPKERFSAEFPKEGPSILRIQQVVRGDSAAYFCASSPGQNNSPLHFGNGTRLTVT.

The chain recombines TRBV7-2 with TRBJ1-5; TRBD1 matches 12 bases. The CDR3 runs 15 residues. CDR1 SGHTA and CDR2 FQGNSA come from the germline V gene. V shed 4 bases, J shed 5 bases, and the junction held 3 bases outside the gene matches. CDR3 region: CASSSGTGGYQPQHF. CDR3 in DNA: TGTGCCAGCAGCTCCGGGACAGGGGGCTATCAGCCCCAGCATTTT.

The J gene is TRBJ1-4, the V gene TRBV7-9, with 8 bases that match TRBD1. Germline CDR1 and CDR2: SEHNR and FQNEAQ (reference sequence). The CDR3 totals 15 residues. V trimming: 4 bases; J trimming: 6 bases; junction bases outside the gene matches: 7. CDR3 residues: CASSSPGQEYEKLFF. The CDR3 nucleotides are TGTGCCAGCAGCTCCCCGGGACAGGAGTATGAAAAACTGTTTTTT.

Only one count was recorded for this clone. The rearrangement links TRBV28 to TRBJ2-1; D is unclear. Germline V gene lookup returns CDR1 MDHEN and CDR2 SYDVKM. The CDR3 loop spans 11 amino acids. V dropped 8 bases and J dropped 6 bases, with 8 bases sitting between them. This chain's CDR3 is CASFSVNEQFF. The CDR3 DNA reads as TGTGCCAGCTTTTCGGTCAATGAGCAGTTCTTC.

This clone turned up a few times. The V and J genes are TRBV15 and TRBJ1-3; D is possibly TRBD1 (6 bases). V lost 5 bases and J lost 1, with 9 bases in between. In germline, CDR1 is LNHNV, CDR2 YYDKDF (reference sequence). The CDR3 has 14 amino acids. The CDR3 loop reads CATSRGGSGNTIYF. The DNA for the CDR3 is TGTGCCACCAGCCGAGGGGGGTCTGGAAACACCATATATTTT.

The chain is built from TRBV12-3 or TRBV12-4 and TRBJ1-5; no clear D gene. There are 13 residues in the CDR3. V lost 5 bases and J 8 bases, leaving 13 bases between the germline ends. CDR3 in amino acids: CASSPKWDEPQHF. In DNA form, the CDR3 reads TGTGCCAGCAGTCCAAAGTGGGATGAGCCCCAGCATTTT.

The gene calls are TRBV3-1 (or the pseudogene TRBV3-2) and TRBJ1-4, with unresolved D. V was shortened by 1 base and J by 4 bases, with 13 bases between the two germline ends. The V gene's germline CDR1 is LGHDT and CDR2 YNNKEL (reference sequence). CDR3 size: 16 residues. The CDR3 DNA reads TGTGCCAGCAGCCAAGTTTTACGCTCGGGTAATGAAAAACTGTTTTTT. This sequence encodes CASSQVLRSGNEKLFF.

This chain connects TRBV28 to TRBJ1-4, with D tentatively TRBD1 (5 bases). V lost 4 bases to trimming and J lost 7 bases, with 19 bases between them. CDR1 and CDR2 from the germline V gene are MDHEN and SYDVKM. CDR3 size: 16 residues. This CDR3 reads CASSSASQGRSEKLFF. CDR3 nucleotides: TGTGCCAGCAGTTCCGCATCGCAGGGCCGAAGTGAAAAACTGTTTTTT.

This chain links TRBV7-2 with TRBJ1-4; TRBD1 agrees at 7 bases. J gave up 6 bases and V 5 bases, and 6 bases lay outside the gene matches. Germline CDR1 and CDR2: SGHTA and FQGNSA. The CDR3 consists of 14 residues. The CDR3 DNA follows: TGTGCCAGCAGCCTCCCGGGACAGTATGAAAAACTGTTTTTT. It specifies CASSLPGQYEKLFF.

The V gene is TRBV3-1 (or the pseudogene TRBV3-2), the J gene TRBJ2-1; 14 bases match TRBD2. With 6 bases clipped from V and 9 bases from J, the junction kept 4 bases outside the gene matches. This CDR3 region has 14 residues. CDR1 LGHDT and CDR2 YNNKEL come from the germline V gene (reference sequence). The CDR3 bases are TGTGCCAGCAGGGGACTAGCGGGAGAGGGTGAGCAGTTCTTC. This gives the protein CASRGLAGEGEQFF.

The chain uses TRBV5-8 and TRBJ1-4, with D possibly TRBD1 on 6 matching bases. The CDR3 contains 16 residues. V was pared by 4 bases and J by 1 base, with 14 bases between. The germline gives CDR1 SGHTS, CDR2 YDEGEE. The CDR3 reads CASSRGQSLTNEKLFF. Written as DNA, the CDR3 is TGTGCCAGCAGCCGAGGACAGTCTTTAACTAATGAAAAACTGTTTTTT.

This clone was counted at least ten times. This rearrangement joins TRBV7-2 to TRBJ2-7, with D perhaps matching TRBD1 or TRBD2 (5 bases each). CDR3 length: 13 amino acids. Germline CDR1 reads SGHTA; CDR2 reads FQGNSA. Trimming cost V 2 bases and J 6 bases, with 11 bases left between them. CDR3 nucleotides: TGTGCCAGCAGCTTATCTTCGGGGCTCGAGCAGTACTTC. Translating gives CASSLSSGLEQYF.

J is TRBJ2-3 and V is TRBV6-5; 7 bases are shared with TRBD1. J lost 4 bases, V lost 5 bases, and 9 bases had no gene match. This CDR3 contains 15 residues. Germline V gene data show CDR1 as MNHEY and CDR2 as SVGAGI. CDR3 amino acids: CASSPGDRVPDTQYF. The CDR3 bases are TGTGCCAGCAGTCCGGGCGACAGGGTTCCAGATACGCAGTATTTT.

V is TRBV5-5 and J is TRBJ2-3, with D tentatively TRBD2 (5 bases). V was shortened by 6 bases and J by 8 bases, with 16 bases between the two germline ends. The CDR3 is made up of 13 amino acids. Germline V gene sequence: CDR1 SGHKS, CDR2 YYEKEE (reference sequence). CDR3 coding DNA: TGTGCCAGCATCTCCGTTACGGCGGGTACGCAGTATTTT. Amino acid sequence: CASISVTAGTQYF.

J is TRBJ2-2 and V is TRBV10-1; either TRBD1 or TRBD2 may supply D (5 bases each). This CDR3 spans 16 amino acids. Germline assignment: CDR1 WNHNN and CDR2 SYGVQD (reference sequence). Trimming removed 3 bases at V and 4 bases at J, with 15 bases between. As DNA, the CDR3 is TGCGCCAGCAGTGAAAAGGGGACGCACCGCACCGGGGAGCTGTTTTTT. This gives the protein CASSEKGTHRTGELFF.

The chain employs TRBV6-2 or TRBV6-3 and TRBJ2-5, with D possibly matching TRBD2 (5 bases). The CDR3 has 15 residues. CDR1 and CDR2 from the germline V gene are MNHEY and SVGEGT. Between the trimmed V and J ends, which lost 3 bases and 5 bases, there was a span of 16 bases. The CDR3, as DNA: TGTGCCAGCAGTTATGAGGGAGCTCGTGGGGAGACCCAGTACTTC. It codes for CASSYEGARGETQYF.

This rearrangement joins TRBV18 to TRBJ2-1; D is undetermined. The CDR3 has 15 amino acids. Deletions cut 0 bases from V and 2 bases from J, with 8 bases between. Germline V lookup: CDR1 KGHSH, CDR2 LQKENI. The CDR3 nucleotides are TGTGCCAGCTCACCACCTACGGGTACCTACAATGAGCAGTTCTTC. This translates into CASSPPTGTYNEQFF.

The gene calls are TRBV5-4 and TRBJ2-2, with 14 bases that match TRBD2. The CDR3 is made up of 19 amino acids. The trim removed 2 bases at V and 1 base at J, leaving 7 bases unmatched. Germline-derived CDR1 and CDR2 are SGHNT and YYREEE (reference sequence). The CDR3 sequence is CASSFFSGTSGRNTGELFF. The CDR3 DNA reads as TGTGCCAGCAGCTTTTTTTCCGGGACTAGCGGGAGGAACACCGGGGAGCTGTTTTTT.

This clone appeared a single time. The rearrangement links TRBV6-6 to TRBJ1-5, with TRBD1 matching over 7 bases. CDR1 MNHNY and CDR2 SVGAGI come from the germline V gene (reference sequence). There are 16 residues in the CDR3. With V trimmed by 4 bases and J by 7 bases, 13 bases remained unmatched. DNA for the CDR3: TGTGCCAGCAGTTCCAGACAGGGCCTGGGCGGGCAGCCCCAGCATTTT. Translated, it gives CASSSRQGLGGQPQHF.

J is TRBJ2-7 and V is TRBV4-1; D could derive from TRBD1 or TRBD2 (5 bases each). CDR3 size: 14 residues. V dropped 5 bases and J dropped 0 bases, with 11 bases sitting between them. Germline-derived CDR1 and CDR2 are MGHRA and YSYEKL. The chain's CDR3 is CASSSGRSSYEQYF. The CDR3 DNA reads as TGCGCCAGCAGCTCGGGACGGTCCTCCTACGAGCAGTACTTC.

Concerning this clone itself: The germline gene is not matched at one end of the junction; a read error may be the cause. The V gene is TRBV18, the J gene TRBJ2-2; TRBD1 aligns across 7 bases. CDR3 length equals 16 residues. Per germline, CDR1 KGHSH and CDR2 LQKENI. CDR3 in amino acids: CASSAPTGSSTGELFF. CDR3 coding DNA: TGTGCCAGCTCAGCACCGACAGGGTCTTCCACCGGGGAGCTGTTTTTT.